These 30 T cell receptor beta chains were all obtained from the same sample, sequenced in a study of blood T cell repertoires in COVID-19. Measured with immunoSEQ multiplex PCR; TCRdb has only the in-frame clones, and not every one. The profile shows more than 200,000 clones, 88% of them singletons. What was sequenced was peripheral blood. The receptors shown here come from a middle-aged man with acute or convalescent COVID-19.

This CDR3 reads CASSLDYFTGELFF. CDR3 DNA: TGTGCCAGCAGTCTGGACTATTTCACCGGGGAGCTGTTTTTT. V and J are TRBV6-5 and TRBJ2-2, with D perhaps TRBD2 (6 bases). Germline V lookup: CDR1 MNHEY, CDR2 SVGAGI. V lost 5 bases to trimming and J lost 4 bases, with 11 bases between them. The CDR3 runs to 14 residues.

CDR3 in DNA: TGTGCCAGCAGCGGGGAGCAGTACTTC. This translates into CASSGEQYF. This chain joins TRBV2 and TRBJ2-7; no clear D. Germline loops: CDR1 SNHLY, CDR2 FYNNEI. CDR3 size: 9 residues. Trimming shortened V by 6 bases and J by 7 bases, and 4 bases separated the two germline ends.

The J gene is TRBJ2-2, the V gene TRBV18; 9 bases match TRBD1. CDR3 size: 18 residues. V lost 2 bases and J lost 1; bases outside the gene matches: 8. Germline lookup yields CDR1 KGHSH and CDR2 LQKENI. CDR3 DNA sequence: TGTGCCAGCTCACCAACAGGGGGCTCGGGGTTGAACACCGGGGAGCTGTTTTTT. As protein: CASSPTGGSGLNTGELFF.

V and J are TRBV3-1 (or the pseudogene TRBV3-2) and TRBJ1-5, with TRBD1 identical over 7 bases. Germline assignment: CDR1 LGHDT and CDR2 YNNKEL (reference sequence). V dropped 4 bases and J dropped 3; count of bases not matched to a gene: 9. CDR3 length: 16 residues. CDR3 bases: TGTGCCAGCAGCCCAGGGGGGCGAGGGTACAATCAGCCCCAGCATTTT. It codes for CASSPGGRGYNQPQHF.

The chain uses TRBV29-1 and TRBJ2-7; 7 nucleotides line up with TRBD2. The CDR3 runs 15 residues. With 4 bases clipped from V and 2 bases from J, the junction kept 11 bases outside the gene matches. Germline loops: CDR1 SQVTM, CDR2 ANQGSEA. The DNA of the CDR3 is TGCAGCGTTGGTGGAGCAAGTCGGGGGGCCTACGAGCAGTACTTC. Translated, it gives CSVGGASRGAYEQYF.

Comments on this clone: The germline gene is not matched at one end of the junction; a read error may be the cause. The chain's CDR3 is CASSSDRPLF. CDR3 DNA sequence: TGTGCCAGCAGCTCCGACAGACCCCTCTTC. This chain joins TRBV5-8 and TRBJ1-2, with a possible D match to TRBD1 (5 bases). The CDR3 has 10 amino acids. Looked up from germline, CDR1 is SGHTS and CDR2 is YDEGEE.

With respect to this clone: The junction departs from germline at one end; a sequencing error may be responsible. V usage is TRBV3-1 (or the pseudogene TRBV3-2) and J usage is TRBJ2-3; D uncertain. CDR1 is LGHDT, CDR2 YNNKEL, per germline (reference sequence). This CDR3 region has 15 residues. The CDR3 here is CASSQGLYPTETQYF. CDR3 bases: TGTGCCAGCAGCCAAGGTCTATACCCCACAGAAACGCAGTATTTT.

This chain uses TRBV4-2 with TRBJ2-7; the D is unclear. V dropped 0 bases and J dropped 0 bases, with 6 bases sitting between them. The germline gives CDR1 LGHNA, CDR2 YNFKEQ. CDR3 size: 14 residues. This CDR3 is CASSQDWSSYEQYF. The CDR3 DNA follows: TGTGCCAGCAGCCAAGATTGGAGCTCCTACGAGCAGTACTTC.

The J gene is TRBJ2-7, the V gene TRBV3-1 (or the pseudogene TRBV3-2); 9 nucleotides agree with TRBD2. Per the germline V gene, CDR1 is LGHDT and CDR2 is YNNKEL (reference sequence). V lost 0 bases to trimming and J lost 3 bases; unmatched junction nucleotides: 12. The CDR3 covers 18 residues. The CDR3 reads CASSQEAAGGSRLYEQYF. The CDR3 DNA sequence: TGTGCCAGCAGCCAAGAAGCAGCGGGAGGTTCCCGACTCTACGAGCAGTACTTC.

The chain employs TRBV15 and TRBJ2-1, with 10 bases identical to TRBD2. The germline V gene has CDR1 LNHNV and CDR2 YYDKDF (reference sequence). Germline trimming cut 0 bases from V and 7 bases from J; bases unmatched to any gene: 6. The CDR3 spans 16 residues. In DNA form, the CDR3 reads TGTGCCACCAGCAGAGATCGCAGCGGGGGGGGAAATGAGCAGTTCTTC. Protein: CATSRDRSGGGNEQFF.

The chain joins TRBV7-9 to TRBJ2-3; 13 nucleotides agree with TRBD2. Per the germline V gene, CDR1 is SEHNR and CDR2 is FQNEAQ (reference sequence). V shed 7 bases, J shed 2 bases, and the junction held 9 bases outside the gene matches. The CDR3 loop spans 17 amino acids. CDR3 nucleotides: TGTGCCAGCATCCAGACTAGCGGGGGGACCTACACAGATACGCAGTATTTT. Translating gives CASIQTSGGTYTDTQYF.

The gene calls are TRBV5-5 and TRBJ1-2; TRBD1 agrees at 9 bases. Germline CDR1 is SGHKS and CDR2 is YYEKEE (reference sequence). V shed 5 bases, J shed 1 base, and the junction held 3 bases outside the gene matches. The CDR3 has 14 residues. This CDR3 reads CASRRQGVNYGYTF. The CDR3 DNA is TGTGCCAGCAGAAGACAGGGGGTTAACTATGGCTACACCTTC.

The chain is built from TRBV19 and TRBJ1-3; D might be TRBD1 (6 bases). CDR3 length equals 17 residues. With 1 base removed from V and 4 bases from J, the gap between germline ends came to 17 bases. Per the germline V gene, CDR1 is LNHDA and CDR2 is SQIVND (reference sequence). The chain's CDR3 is CASSIVPVQGSGNTIYF. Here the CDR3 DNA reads TGTGCCAGTAGTATAGTGCCCGTACAGGGATCCGGAAACACCATATATTTT.

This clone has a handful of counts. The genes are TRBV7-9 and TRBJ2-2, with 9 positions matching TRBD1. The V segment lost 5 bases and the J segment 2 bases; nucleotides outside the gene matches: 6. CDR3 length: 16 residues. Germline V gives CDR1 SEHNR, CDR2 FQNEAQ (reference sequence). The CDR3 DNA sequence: TGTGCCAGCAGCCATTCGGGACAGGGTAACACCGGGGAGCTGTTTTTT. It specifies CASSHSGQGNTGELFF.

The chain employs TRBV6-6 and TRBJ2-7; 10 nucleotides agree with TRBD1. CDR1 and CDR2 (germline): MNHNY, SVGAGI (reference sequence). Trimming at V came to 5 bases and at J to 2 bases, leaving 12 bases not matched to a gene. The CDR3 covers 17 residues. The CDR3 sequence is CASSRNSGTGDTYEQYF. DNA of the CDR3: TGTGCCAGCAGTCGCAATTCCGGGACAGGGGATACCTACGAGCAGTACTTC.

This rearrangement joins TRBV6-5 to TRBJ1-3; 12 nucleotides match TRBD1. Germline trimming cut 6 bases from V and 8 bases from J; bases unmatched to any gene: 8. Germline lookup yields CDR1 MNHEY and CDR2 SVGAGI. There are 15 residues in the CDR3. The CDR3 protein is CASSPGGQGAYTIYF. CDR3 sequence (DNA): TGTGCCAGCAGCCCCGGGGGACAGGGGGCTTACACCATATATTTT.

The CDR3 spells CASSPGAVKEKLFF. The CDR3 DNA reads as TGCGCCAGCAGTCCAGGGGCCGTGAAAGAAAAACTGTTTTTT. This chain connects TRBV10-1 to TRBJ1-4, with TRBD1 as a possible D gene (6 bases). The CDR3 has 14 amino acids. V was trimmed by 5 bases and J by 8 bases, leaving 15 bases between them. Germline V gene lookup returns CDR1 WNHNN and CDR2 SYGVQD (reference sequence).

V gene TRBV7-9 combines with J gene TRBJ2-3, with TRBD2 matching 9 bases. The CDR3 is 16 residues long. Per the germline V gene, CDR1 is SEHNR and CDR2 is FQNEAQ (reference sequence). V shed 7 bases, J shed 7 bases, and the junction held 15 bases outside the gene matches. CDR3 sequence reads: CASNFPQRGAANTQYF. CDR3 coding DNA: TGTGCCAGCAACTTTCCGCAGCGGGGGGCGGCAAATACGCAGTATTTT.

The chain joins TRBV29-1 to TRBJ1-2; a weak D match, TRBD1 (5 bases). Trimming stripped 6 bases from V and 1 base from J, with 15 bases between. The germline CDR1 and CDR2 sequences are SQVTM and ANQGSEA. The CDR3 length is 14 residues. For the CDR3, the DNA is TGCAGCGTCCGACCCCAGGGTTTTAACTATGGCTACACCTTC. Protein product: CSVRPQGFNYGYTF.

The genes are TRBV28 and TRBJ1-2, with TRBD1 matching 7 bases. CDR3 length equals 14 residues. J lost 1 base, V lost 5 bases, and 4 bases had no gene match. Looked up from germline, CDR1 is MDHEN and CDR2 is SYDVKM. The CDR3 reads CASSPGGNNYGYTF. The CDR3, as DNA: TGTGCCAGCAGTCCAGGGGGAAATAACTATGGCTACACCTTC.

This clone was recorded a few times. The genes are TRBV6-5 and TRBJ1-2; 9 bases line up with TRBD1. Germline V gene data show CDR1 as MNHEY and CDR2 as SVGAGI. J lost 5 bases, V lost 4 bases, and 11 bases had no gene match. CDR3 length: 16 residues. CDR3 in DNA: TGTGCCAGCAGTTTCATCCGGACAGGGGCGGGATATGGCTACACCTTC. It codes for CASSFIRTGAGYGYTF.

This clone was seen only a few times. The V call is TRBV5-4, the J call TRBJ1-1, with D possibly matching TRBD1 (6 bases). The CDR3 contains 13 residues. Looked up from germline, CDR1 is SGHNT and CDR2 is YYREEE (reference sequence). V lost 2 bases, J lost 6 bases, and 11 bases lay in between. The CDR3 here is CASSFGGAPEAFF. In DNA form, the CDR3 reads TGTGCCAGCAGCTTTGGGGGGGCACCTGAAGCTTTCTTT.

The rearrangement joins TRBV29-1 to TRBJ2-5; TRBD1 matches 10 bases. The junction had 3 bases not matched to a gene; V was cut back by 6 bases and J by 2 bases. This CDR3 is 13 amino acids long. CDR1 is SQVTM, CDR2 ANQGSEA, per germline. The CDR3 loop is CSVRTGGQETQYF. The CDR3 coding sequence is TGCAGCGTCAGGACAGGGGGTCAAGAGACCCAGTACTTC.

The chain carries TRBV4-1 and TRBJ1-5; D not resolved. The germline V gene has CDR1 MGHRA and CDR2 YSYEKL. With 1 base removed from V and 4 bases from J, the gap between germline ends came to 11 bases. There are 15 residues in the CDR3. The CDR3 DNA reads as TGCGCCAGCAGCCAAGCCCACGACACAAATCAGCCCCAGCATTTT. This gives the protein CASSQAHDTNQPQHF.

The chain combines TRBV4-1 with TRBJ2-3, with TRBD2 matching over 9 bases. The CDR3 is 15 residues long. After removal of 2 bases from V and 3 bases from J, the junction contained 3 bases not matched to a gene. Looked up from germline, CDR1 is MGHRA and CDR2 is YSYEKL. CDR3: CASSQLGLATDTQYF. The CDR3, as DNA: TGCGCCAGCAGCCAACTAGGACTAGCGACAGATACGCAGTATTTT.

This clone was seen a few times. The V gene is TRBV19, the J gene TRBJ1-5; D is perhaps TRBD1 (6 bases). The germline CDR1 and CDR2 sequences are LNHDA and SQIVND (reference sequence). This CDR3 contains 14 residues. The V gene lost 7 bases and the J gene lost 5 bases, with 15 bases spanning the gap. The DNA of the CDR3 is TGTGCCAGTACACATGGGGGGGGCTATCAGCCCCAGCATTTT. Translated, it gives CASTHGGGYQPQHF.

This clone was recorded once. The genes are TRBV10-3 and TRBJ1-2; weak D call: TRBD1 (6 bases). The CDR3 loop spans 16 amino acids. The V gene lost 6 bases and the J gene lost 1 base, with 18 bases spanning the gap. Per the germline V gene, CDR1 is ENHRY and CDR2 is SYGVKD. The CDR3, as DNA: TGTGCCATCAGCGGGATCACAGGGCCTTATAACTATGGCTACACCTTC. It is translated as CAISGITGPYNYGYTF.

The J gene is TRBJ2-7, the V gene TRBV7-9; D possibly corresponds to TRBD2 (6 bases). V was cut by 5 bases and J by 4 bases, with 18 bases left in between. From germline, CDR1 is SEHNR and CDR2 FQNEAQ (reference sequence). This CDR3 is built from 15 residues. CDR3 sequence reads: CASSPPGLIGYEQYF. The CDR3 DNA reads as TGTGCCAGCAGCCCCCCCGGACTAATAGGGTACGAGCAGTACTTC.

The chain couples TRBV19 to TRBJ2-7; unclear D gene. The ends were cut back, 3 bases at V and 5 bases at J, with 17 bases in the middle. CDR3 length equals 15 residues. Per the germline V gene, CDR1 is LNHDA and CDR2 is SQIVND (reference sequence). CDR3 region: CASSILTTFIHEQYF. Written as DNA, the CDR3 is TGTGCCAGTAGTATTCTTACGACATTTATCCACGAGCAGTACTTC.

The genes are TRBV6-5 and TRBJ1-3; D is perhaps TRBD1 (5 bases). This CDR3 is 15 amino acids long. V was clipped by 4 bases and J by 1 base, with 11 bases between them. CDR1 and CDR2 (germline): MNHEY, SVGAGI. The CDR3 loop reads CASSSVRGSGNTIYF. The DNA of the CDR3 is TGTGCCAGCAGTTCCGTGCGGGGGTCTGGAAACACCATATATTTT.